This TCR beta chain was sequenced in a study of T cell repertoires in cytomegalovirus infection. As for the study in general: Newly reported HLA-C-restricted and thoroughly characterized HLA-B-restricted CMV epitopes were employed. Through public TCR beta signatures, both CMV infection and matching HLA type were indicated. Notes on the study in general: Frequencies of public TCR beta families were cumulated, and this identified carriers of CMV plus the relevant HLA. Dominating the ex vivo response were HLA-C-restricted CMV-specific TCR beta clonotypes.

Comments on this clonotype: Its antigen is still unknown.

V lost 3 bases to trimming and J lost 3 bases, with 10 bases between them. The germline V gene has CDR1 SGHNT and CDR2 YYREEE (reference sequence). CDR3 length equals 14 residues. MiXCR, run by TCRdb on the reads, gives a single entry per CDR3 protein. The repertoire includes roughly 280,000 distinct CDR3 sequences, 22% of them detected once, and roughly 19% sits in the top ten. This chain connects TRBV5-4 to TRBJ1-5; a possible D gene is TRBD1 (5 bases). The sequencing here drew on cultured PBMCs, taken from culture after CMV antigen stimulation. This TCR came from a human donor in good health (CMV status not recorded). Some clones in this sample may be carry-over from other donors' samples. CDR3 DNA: TGTGCCAGCAGCTCGGACGGGACCAATCAGCCCCAGCATTTT. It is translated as CASSSDGTNQPQHF.